The T cell receptor (beta chain) under discussion was sequenced for a study of T cell responses to AZD1222 COVID-19 vaccine. Clones were sequenced by immunoSEQ multiplex PCR, and TCRdb holds only the in-frame ones, with some missing. The table records 150,000 or so clones, about 92% of them present only once. Trimming took 6 bases from V and 7 from J; bases not matched to a gene: 7. This CDR3 is built from 16 residues. The V gene's germline CDR1 is MDHEN and CDR2 SYDVKM. The sequence was obtained from an adult who received the AZD1222 COVID-19 vaccine. The starting material was peripheral blood, obtained 28 days after the second AZD1222 dose. This chain links TRBV28 with TRBJ1-6; TRBD1 matches at 12 bases. CDR3 sequence: CASRSPGQGANSPLHF. CDR3 coding DNA: TGTGCCAGCAGATCACCGGGACAGGGGGCGAATTCACCCCTCCACTTT.